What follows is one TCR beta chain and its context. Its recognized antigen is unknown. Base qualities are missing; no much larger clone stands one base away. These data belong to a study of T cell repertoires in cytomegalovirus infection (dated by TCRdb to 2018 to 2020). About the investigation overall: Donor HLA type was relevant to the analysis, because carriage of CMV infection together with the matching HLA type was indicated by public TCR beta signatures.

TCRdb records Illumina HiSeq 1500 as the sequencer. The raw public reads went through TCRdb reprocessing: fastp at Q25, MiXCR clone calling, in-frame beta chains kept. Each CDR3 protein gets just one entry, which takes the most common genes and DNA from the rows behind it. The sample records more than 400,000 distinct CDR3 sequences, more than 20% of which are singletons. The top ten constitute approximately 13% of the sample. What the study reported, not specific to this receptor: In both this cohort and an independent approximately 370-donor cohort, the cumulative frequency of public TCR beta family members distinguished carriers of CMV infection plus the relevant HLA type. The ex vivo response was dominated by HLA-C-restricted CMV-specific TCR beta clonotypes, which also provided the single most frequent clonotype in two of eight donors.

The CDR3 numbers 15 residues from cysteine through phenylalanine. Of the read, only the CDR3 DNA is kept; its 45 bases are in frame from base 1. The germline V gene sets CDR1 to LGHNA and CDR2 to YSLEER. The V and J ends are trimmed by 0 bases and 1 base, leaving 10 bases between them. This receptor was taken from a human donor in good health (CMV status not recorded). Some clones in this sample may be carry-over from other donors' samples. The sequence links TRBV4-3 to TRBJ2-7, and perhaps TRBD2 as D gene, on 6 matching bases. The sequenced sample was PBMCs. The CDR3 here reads CASSQDGSNSYEQYF. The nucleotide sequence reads TGCGCCAGCAGCCAAGACGGGAGCAATTCCTACGAGCAGTACTTC.